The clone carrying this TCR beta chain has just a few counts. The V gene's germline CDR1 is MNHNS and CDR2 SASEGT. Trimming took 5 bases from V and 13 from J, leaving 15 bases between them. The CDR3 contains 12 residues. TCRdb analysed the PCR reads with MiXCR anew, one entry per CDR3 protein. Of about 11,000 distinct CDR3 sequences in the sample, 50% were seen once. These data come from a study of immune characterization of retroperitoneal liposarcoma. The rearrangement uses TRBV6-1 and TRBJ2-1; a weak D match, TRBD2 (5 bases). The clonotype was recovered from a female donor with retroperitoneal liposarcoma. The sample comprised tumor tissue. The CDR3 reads CASSWEQETQFF. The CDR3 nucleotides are TGTGCCAGCAGTTGGGAGCAAGAGACCCAGTTCTTC.